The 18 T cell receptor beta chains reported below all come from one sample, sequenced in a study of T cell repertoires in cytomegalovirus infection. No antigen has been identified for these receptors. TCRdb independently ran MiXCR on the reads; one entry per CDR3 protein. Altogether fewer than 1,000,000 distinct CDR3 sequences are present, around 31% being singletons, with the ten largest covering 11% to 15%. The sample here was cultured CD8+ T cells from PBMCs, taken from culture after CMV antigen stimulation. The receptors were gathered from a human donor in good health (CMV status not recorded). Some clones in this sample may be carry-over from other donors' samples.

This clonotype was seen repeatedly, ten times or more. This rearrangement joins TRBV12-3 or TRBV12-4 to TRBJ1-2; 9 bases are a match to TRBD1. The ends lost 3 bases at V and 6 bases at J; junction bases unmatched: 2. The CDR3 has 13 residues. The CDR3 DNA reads TGTGCCAGCAGTTTGACAGGGGGGGATGGCTACACCTTC. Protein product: CASSLTGGDGYTF.

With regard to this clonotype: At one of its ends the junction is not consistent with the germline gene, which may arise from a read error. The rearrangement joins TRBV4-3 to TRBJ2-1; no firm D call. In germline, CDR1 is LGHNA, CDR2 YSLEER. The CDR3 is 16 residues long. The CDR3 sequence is CASSQDKQSSYNEQFF. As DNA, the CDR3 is TGCGCCAGCAGTCAAGATAAGCAAAGCTCCTACAATGAGCAGTTCTTC.

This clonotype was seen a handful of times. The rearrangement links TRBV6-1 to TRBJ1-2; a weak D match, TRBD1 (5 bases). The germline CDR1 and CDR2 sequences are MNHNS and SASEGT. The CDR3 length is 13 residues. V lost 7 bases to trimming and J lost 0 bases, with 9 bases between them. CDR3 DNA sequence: TGTGCCAGCATCGGCAGGGCTAACTATGGCTACACCTTC. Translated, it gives CASIGRANYGYTF.

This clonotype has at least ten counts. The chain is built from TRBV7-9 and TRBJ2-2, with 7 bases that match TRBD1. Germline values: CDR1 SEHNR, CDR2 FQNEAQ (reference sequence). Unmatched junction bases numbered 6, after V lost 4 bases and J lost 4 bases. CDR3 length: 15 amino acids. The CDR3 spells CASSSETGFTGELFF. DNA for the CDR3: TGTGCCAGCAGCTCCGAGACAGGGTTCACCGGGGAGCTGTTTTTT.

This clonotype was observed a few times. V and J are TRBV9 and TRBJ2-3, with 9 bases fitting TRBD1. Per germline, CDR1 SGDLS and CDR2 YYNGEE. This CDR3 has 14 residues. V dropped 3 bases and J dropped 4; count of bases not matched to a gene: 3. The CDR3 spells CASSAGQGPDTQYF. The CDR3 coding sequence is TGTGCCAGCAGCGCGGGACAGGGACCAGATACGCAGTATTTT.

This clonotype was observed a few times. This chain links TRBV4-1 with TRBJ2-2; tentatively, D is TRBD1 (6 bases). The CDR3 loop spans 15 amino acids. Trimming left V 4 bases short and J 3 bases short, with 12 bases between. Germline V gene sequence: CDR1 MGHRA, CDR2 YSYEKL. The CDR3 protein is CASSLDRSDTGELFF. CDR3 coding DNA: TGCGCCAGCAGCCTAGACAGGTCGGACACCGGGGAGCTGTTTTTT.

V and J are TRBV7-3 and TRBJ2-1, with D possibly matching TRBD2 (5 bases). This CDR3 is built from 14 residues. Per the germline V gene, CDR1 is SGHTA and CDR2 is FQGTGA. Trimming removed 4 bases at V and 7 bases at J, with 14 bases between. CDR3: CASSSPGEGNEQFF. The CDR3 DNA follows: TGTGCCAGCAGCTCGCCCGGGGAAGGGAATGAGCAGTTCTTC.

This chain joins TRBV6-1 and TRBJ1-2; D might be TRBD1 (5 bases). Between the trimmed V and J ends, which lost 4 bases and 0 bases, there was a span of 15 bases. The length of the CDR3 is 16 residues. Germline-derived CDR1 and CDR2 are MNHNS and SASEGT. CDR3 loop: CASSGGPGNPNYGYTF. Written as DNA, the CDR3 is TGTGCCAGCAGTGGCGGGCCAGGGAATCCTAACTATGGCTACACCTTC.

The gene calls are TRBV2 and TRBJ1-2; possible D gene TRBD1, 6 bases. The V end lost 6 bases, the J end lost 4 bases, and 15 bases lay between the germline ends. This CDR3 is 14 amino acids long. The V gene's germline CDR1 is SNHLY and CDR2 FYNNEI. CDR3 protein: CASREPGQFYGYTF. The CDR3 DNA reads TGTGCCAGCAGGGAACCGGGACAATTCTATGGCTACACCTTC.

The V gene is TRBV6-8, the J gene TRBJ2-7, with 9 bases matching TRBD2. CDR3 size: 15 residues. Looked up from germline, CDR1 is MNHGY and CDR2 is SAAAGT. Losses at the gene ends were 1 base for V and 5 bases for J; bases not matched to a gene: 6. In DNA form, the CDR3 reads TGTGCCAGCAGTTACTTGGCGGGAGGGATCGACGAGCAGTACTTC. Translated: CASSYLAGGIDEQYF.

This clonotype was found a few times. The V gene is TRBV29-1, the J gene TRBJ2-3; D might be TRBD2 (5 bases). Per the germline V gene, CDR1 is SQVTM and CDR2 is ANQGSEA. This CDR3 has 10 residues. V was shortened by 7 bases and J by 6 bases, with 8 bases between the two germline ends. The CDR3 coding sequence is TGCAGCGCTGAGCGGGATACGCAGTATTTT. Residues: CSAERDTQYF.

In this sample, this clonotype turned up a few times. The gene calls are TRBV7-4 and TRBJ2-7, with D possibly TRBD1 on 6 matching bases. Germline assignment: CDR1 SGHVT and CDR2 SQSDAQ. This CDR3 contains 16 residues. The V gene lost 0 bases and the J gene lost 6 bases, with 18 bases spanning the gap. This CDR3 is CASSLALARGSCEQYV. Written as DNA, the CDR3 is TGTGCCAGCAGCTTAGCGCTTGCCAGGGGCTCGTGCGAGCAGTACGTC.

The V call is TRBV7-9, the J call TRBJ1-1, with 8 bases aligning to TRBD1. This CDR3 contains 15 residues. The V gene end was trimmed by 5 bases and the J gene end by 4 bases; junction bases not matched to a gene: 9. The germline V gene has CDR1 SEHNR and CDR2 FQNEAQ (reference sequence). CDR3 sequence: CASSPPDRAGTEAFF. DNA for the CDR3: TGTGCCAGCAGCCCACCGGACAGGGCGGGCACTGAAGCTTTCTTT.

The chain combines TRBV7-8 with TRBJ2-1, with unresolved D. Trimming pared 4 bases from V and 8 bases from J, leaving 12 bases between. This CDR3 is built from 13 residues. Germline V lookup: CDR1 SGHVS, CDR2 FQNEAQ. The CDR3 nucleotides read TGTGCCAGCAGCTATGGGCCATCGGATGAGCAGTTCTTC. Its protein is CASSYGPSDEQFF. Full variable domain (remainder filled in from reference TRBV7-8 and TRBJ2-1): GAGVSQSPRYKVAKRGQDVALRCDPISGHVSLFWYQQALGQGPEFLTYFQNEAQLDKSGLPSDRFFAERPEGSVSTLKIQRTQQEDSAVYLCASSYGPSDEQFFGPGTRLTVL.

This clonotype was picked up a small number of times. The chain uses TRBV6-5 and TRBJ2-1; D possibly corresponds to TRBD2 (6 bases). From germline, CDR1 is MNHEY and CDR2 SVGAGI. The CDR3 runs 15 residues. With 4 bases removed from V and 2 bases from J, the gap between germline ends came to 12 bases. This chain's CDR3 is CASSFGEVPYNEQFF. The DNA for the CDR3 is TGTGCCAGCAGTTTTGGGGAGGTGCCCTACAATGAGCAGTTCTTC.

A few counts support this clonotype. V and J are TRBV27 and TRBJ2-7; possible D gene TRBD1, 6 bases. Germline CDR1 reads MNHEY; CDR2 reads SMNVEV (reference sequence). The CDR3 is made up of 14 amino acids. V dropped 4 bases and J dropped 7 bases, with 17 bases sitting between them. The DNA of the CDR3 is TGTGCCAGCAGTTATGGGACACAGAATGTGGAGCAGTACTTC. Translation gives CASSYGTQNVEQYF.

The CDR3 spells CASSPWTGSGETQYF. DNA of the CDR3: TGTGCCAGCAGCCCCTGGACAGGGAGTGGAGAGACCCAGTACTTC. This sequence joins TRBV5-6 and TRBJ2-5, with 8 bases identical to TRBD1. V lost 4 bases to trimming and J lost 4 bases; unmatched junction nucleotides: 9. CDR3 size: 15 residues. Germline V CDR1 and CDR2: SGHDT, YYEEEE.

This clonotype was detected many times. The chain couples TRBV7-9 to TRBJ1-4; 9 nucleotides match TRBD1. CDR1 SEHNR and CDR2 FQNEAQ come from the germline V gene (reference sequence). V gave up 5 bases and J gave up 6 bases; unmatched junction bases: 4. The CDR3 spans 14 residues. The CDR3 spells CASSHRDRDEKLFF. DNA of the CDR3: TGTGCCAGCAGCCACCGGGACAGGGATGAAAAACTGTTTTTT.